This T cell receptor (beta chain) was sequenced during a study of vaccination and CD4 T cells after COVID-19. Indicated treatment: 10-day PBMC culture with coronavirus spike peptide pools or control peptides (ViraFEST assay). The cultures had half their medium swapped for fresh IL-2 medium on days 3 and 7. CDR3 length: 14 residues. The germline V gene encodes CDR1 SNHLY and CDR2 FYNNEI. Trimming stripped 2 bases from V and 1 base from J, with 6 bases between. This clonotype was found a few times. Its antigen is not known. Cultured CD4+ T cells had their DNA profiled by the Oncomine TCR Beta short-read assay. TCRdb recomputed calls from the PCR reads with MiXCR, one row per CDR3 protein. This sample carries about 21,000 distinct CDR3 sequences, roughly 50% of them seen once, and the ten largest clones take about 8.4%.

This TCR derives from a human donor who had recovered from COVID-19. This sequence joins TRBV2 and TRBJ2-1; the D is unclear. The sample consisted of CD4+ T cells from blood, cultured in vitro. The CDR3 DNA reads TGTGCCAGCAGTGAACTTCGATCCTACAATGAGCAGTTCTTC. Residues: CASSELRSYNEQFF.